This is a list of T cell receptor beta chains from one sample in a study of T cells after yellow fever vaccination. A single record per CDR3 protein comes from TCRdb applying MiXCR to the 5' RACE reads. This table has hundreds of thousands of distinct CDR3 sequences, around an eighth appearing once. The specimen was PBMCs, collected on the day of the yellow fever booster vaccination. Receptor source: a man aged 25-45 years who received the YFV17D yellow fever vaccine. The conserved cysteine and the conserved F or W are not part of the CDR3 here. The order of the fields is CDR3 length, V gene, J gene, CDR3 protein.

len: 13
v_gene: TRBV7-3
j_gene: TRBJ2-3
CDR3aa: ASSSDSGSTDTQY

len: 13
v_gene: TRBV30
j_gene: TRBJ1-3
CDR3aa: AWKPGQLAGNTIY

len: 11
v_gene: TRBV2
j_gene: TRBJ1-2
CDR3aa: ANTTGGGYGYT

len: 19
v_gene: TRBV6-2/TRBV6-3
j_gene: TRBJ2-1
CDR3aa: ASSYSTGGVIGTSGYNEQF

len: 12
v_gene: TRBV20-1
j_gene: TRBJ2-5
CDR3aa: SARAAGARETQY

len: 16
v_gene: TRBV27
j_gene: TRBJ2-6
CDR3aa: ASSTRDLWYSGANVLT

len: 11
v_gene: TRBV7-2
j_gene: TRBJ1-2
CDR3aa: ASSLVGFDGYT

len: 8
v_gene: TRBV12-3/TRBV12-4
j_gene: TRBJ2-1
CDR3aa: ASRGPEQF

len: 11
v_gene: TRBV7-2
j_gene: TRBJ2-3
CDR3aa: ASRPVAGDTQY

len: 11
v_gene: TRBV20-1
j_gene: TRBJ1-4
CDR3aa: SAFEQGTEKLF

len: 13
v_gene: TRBV5-4
j_gene: TRBJ2-1
CDR3aa: ASSLRTSGSSEQF

len: 12
v_gene: TRBV30
j_gene: TRBJ1-5
CDR3aa: AWSPDRGTQPQH

len: 18
v_gene: TRBV2
j_gene: TRBJ2-1
CDR3aa: ASSEARTSGSRWVDNEQF

len: 13
v_gene: TRBV25-1
j_gene: TRBJ1-6
CDR3aa: ASSGTTGANSPLH

len: 12
v_gene: TRBV12-3/TRBV12-4
j_gene: TRBJ2-3
CDR3aa: ASSPSGRTDTQY

len: 10
v_gene: TRBV7-6
j_gene: TRBJ2-2
CDR3aa: ASSSRTGELF

len: 10
v_gene: TRBV6-2/TRBV6-3
j_gene: TRBJ2-7
CDR3aa: ASSYVDHGQY

len: 14
v_gene: TRBV5-1
j_gene: TRBJ2-5
CDR3aa: ASRPQGQAEGETQY

len: 12
v_gene: TRBV27
j_gene: TRBJ2-2
CDR3aa: ASRNSGSAGELF

len: 11
v_gene: TRBV10-3
j_gene: TRBJ1-5
CDR3aa: AMSQGSNQPQH

len: 11
v_gene: TRBV18
j_gene: TRBJ2-1
CDR3aa: ASSPREGDEQF

len: 15
v_gene: TRBV9
j_gene: TRBJ2-1
CDR3aa: ASSVAGAGGPYNEQF

len: 10
v_gene: TRBV19
j_gene: TRBJ2-7
CDR3aa: ASSINGDEQY

len: 13
v_gene: TRBV5-1
j_gene: TRBJ2-3
CDR3aa: ASSIGASPADTQY

len: 13
v_gene: TRBV30
j_gene: TRBJ2-1
CDR3aa: AWNGASLTYNEQF

len: 12
v_gene: TRBV7-9
j_gene: TRBJ2-7
CDR3aa: ASSQIGGSYEQY

len: 14
v_gene: TRBV7-9
j_gene: TRBJ2-5
CDR3aa: ASSSTGGMISETQY

len: 13
v_gene: TRBV7-2
j_gene: TRBJ2-3
CDR3aa: ASSSTGLRTDTQY

len: 11
v_gene: TRBV7-2
j_gene: TRBJ2-3
CDR3aa: ASTFGGGDTQY

len: 15
v_gene: TRBV29-1
j_gene: TRBJ1-1
CDR3aa: SVRGTGTGGAKTEAF

len: 15
v_gene: TRBV7-2
j_gene: TRBJ2-1
CDR3aa: ASSPFGVAGPYNEQF

len: 12
v_gene: TRBV7-8
j_gene: TRBJ1-2
CDR3aa: ASSPTTDNYGYT

len: 12
v_gene: TRBV12-3/TRBV12-4
j_gene: TRBJ2-4
CDR3aa: ASSRTGSENIQY

len: 14
v_gene: TRBV7-2
j_gene: TRBJ1-5
CDR3aa: ASSLGGAGVNQPQH

len: 12
v_gene: TRBV12-5
j_gene: TRBJ2-7
CDR3aa: ASGSTGLSYEQY

len: 15
v_gene: TRBV19
j_gene: TRBJ1-5
CDR3aa: ASSRGQLEFSNQPQH

len: 12
v_gene: TRBV29-1
j_gene: TRBJ2-2
CDR3aa: SGGALGITGELF

len: 11
v_gene: TRBV20-1
j_gene: TRBJ1-5
CDR3aa: SARDTRNQPQH

len: 10
v_gene: TRBV6-6
j_gene: TRBJ1-1
CDR3aa: ATRSPNTEAF

len: 15
v_gene: TRBV10-2
j_gene: TRBJ2-7
CDR3aa: ACQGLAGVYPFGEQY

len: 12
v_gene: TRBV12-5
j_gene: TRBJ1-1
CDR3aa: ASSPGPLNTEAF

len: 13
v_gene: TRBV9
j_gene: TRBJ2-1
CDR3aa: ASSVERGTAEEQF

len: 13
v_gene: TRBV6-2/TRBV6-3
j_gene: TRBJ2-7
CDR3aa: ASILGTAESYEQY

len: 11
v_gene: TRBV12-3/TRBV12-4
j_gene: TRBJ2-1
CDR3aa: ASCPGAYNEQF

len: 11
v_gene: TRBV20-1
j_gene: TRBJ2-7
CDR3aa: SAPGDRGSEQY

len: 18
v_gene: TRBV11-1
j_gene: TRBJ2-4
CDR3aa: ASSVLPGQGVDEAKNIQY